This T cell receptor (beta chain) was sequenced during a study of regulatory T cells in long-lasting Graves disease. Regarding the study as a whole: Examination was confined to peripheral blood, excluding thyroid tissue.

This clonotype has at least ten counts. Its antigen is currently unknown. Time point noted: newly diagnosed GD, antithyroid drugs for less than 3 months. The authors made the TCR library using RNA they extracted from PBMCs. Criteria from the American Thyroid Association guidelines were applied to diagnose Graves' disease. Arm-PCR of CDR3 regions and iRepertoire HTBI primers were the basis on which TCR beta libraries were built. TCRdb reanalysed the multiplex PCR reads using MiXCR and keeps one entry per CDR3 protein. The table lists fewer than 650,000 distinct CDR3 sequences, about 16% of them singletons, with 12% in the top ten. V was pared by 2 bases and J by 3 bases, with 6 bases of the junction left unmatched. CDR1 and CDR2 from the germline V gene are SQVTM and ANQGSEA. The CDR3 has 14 residues. This same sample was also part of a study on T cells in Graves' hyperthyroidism and ophthalmopathy. That investigation notes: In the first-round RT-PCR of the TCR CDR3, the HTBI primer set was used. The model anticipated ophthalmopathy a median about six months pre-onset.

This TCR derives from a man younger than 35 with Graves disease. This sequence joins TRBV29-1 and TRBJ2-7, with 8 bases matching TRBD1. Sample: peripheral blood mononuclear cells (PBMCs), taken at new diagnosis, from a patient treated with antithyroid drugs. CDR3 in DNA: TGCAGCGTTGAACGGACAGGGAGGAACTACGAGCAGTACTTC. Encoded protein: CSVERTGRNYEQYF.